One and the same sample provided the 29 T cell receptor beta chains below, sequenced in a study of cytomegalovirus exposure and HLA in healthy donors. Researchers ran the PCR with 60 Vbeta and 13 Jbeta primers. Generated by immunoSEQ multiplex PCR, the TCRdb table keeps only in-frame clones and is missing some. Of more than 95,000 clones in the sample, about 80% are singletons; the top ten hold approximately 10%. Sequencing was carried out using PBMCs. These receptors all come from a man aged 25 to 40 in good health and CMV-seropositive.

This chain joins TRBV10-3 and TRBJ1-3, with D tentatively TRBD1 (6 bases). From germline, CDR1 is ENHRY and CDR2 SYGVKD. With 5 bases removed from V and 0 bases from J, the gap between germline ends came to 11 bases. The CDR3 has 15 amino acids. The CDR3 sequence: CAISSGQNSGNTIYF. CDR3 nucleotides: TGTGCCATCAGTTCCGGACAGAACTCTGGAAACACCATATATTTT.

The rearrangement joins TRBV10-1 to TRBJ2-7; the D is unclear. The CDR3 totals 12 residues. Germline assignment: CDR1 WNHNN and CDR2 SYGVQD (reference sequence). V shed 5 bases and J shed 0 bases, with 5 bases lying between them. The CDR3: CASSPNSYEQYF. Written as DNA, the CDR3 is TGCGCCAGCAGTCCTAACTCCTACGAGCAGTACTTC.

This chain links TRBV13 with TRBJ2-2; perhaps TRBD2 as D (5 bases). The V gene lost 5 bases and the J gene lost 1 base, with 11 bases spanning the gap. CDR1 is PRHDT, CDR2 FYEKMQ, per germline (reference sequence). This CDR3 comprises 15 residues. CDR3 bases: TGTGCCAGCAGCCGATCACGGGGGAACACCGGGGAGCTGTTTTTT. Translated, it gives CASSRSRGNTGELFF.

The chain uses TRBV27 and TRBJ2-5, with TRBD2 matching over 16 bases. Per germline, CDR1 MNHEY and CDR2 SMNVEV (reference sequence). V was pared by 4 bases and J by 2 bases, with 1 base of the junction left unmatched. CDR3 length: 16 amino acids. CDR3 sequence: CASSWGLAGGQETQYF. CDR3 nucleotide sequence: TGTGCCAGCAGTTGGGGACTAGCGGGGGGGCAAGAGACCCAGTACTTC.

CDR3 protein: CASSPLGQGFHEQYF. The DNA of the CDR3 is TGTGCCAGCAGTCCCCTGGGACAGGGATTCCACGAGCAGTACTTC. The rearrangement joins TRBV28 to TRBJ2-7; 9 bases align to TRBD1. CDR3 length: 15 amino acids. Unmatched junction bases numbered 10, after V lost 5 bases and J lost 5 bases. Germline V gives CDR1 MDHEN, CDR2 SYDVKM.

The chain carries TRBV27 and TRBJ2-3, with a weak D call TRBD1 (5 bases). Looked up from germline, CDR1 is MNHEY and CDR2 is SMNVEV (reference sequence). This CDR3 is built from 14 residues. Trimming took off 4 bases at V and 4 bases at J, with 12 bases between the two ends. The CDR3, as DNA: TGTGCCAGCAGTTCCCCCCGACAGTCAGATACGCAGTATTTT. It yields the protein CASSSPRQSDTQYF.

This clone showed up just a few times. This rearrangement joins TRBV6-1 to TRBJ2-3; 12 positions match TRBD2. The CDR3 has 14 residues. Germline V gene sequence: CDR1 MNHNS, CDR2 SASEGT. V dropped 5 bases and J dropped 4; count of bases not matched to a gene: 1. CDR3 residues: CASSRLAGADTQYF. CDR3 coding DNA: TGTGCCAGCAGTCGACTAGCGGGGGCAGATACGCAGTATTTT.

The CDR3 DNA sequence: TGTGCCGCCCCCCGAGGACAGGGAGCCGGGGAGCTGTTTTTT. Protein sequence: CAAPRGQGAGELFF. The chain joins TRBV2 to TRBJ2-2, with 8 positions matching TRBD1. This CDR3 has 14 amino acids. Germline V gene data show CDR1 as SNHLY and CDR2 as FYNNEI. The J segment lost 6 bases and the V segment lost 11 bases, leaving 11 bases of the junction unmatched.

The rearrangement uses TRBV4-2 and TRBJ1-2, with D maybe TRBD1 (5 bases). V lost 1 base and J lost 5, with 20 bases in between. This CDR3 comprises 17 residues. CDR1 LGHNA and CDR2 YNFKEQ come from the germline V gene. As DNA, the CDR3 is TGTGCCAGCAGCCAAGGGGTAAAGAGTAGGGGCCAGTATGGCTACACCTTC. Translated: CASSQGVKSRGQYGYTF.

CDR3 residues: CAWSVYRLDMNTEAFF. The DNA of the CDR3 is TGTGCCTGGAGTGTATACAGGTTGGACATGAACACTGAAGCTTTCTTT. The V call is TRBV30, the J call TRBJ1-1; D may be TRBD1 (5 bases). The CDR3 contains 16 residues. Germline values: CDR1 GTSNPN, CDR2 SVGIG (reference sequence). With 0 bases removed from V and 0 bases from J, the gap between germline ends came to 14 bases.

This chain links TRBV5-1 with TRBJ2-1; 8 nucleotides agree with TRBD1. The ends lost 4 bases at V and 6 bases at J; junction bases unmatched: 9. This CDR3 is 15 amino acids long. CDR1 SGHRS and CDR2 YFSETQ come from the germline V gene. The CDR3: CASSTGTGGLNEQFF. The DNA of the CDR3 is TGCGCCAGCAGCACCGGGACAGGAGGCCTCAATGAGCAGTTCTTC.

This clone showed up just a few times. V gene TRBV2 combines with J gene TRBJ1-1; D is uncertain. This CDR3 region has 12 residues. Germline CDR1 reads SNHLY; CDR2 reads FYNNEI. V dropped 4 bases and J dropped 6 bases, with 9 bases sitting between them. CDR3 coding DNA: TGTGCCAGCAGTGTCTCCGGGGCTGAAGCTTTCTTT. Protein product: CASSVSGAEAFF. The whole variable domain, filled in from reference TRBV2 and TRBJ1-1, reads EPEVTQTPSHQVTQMGQEVILRCVPISNHLYFYWYRQILGQKVEFLVSFYNNEISEKSEIFDDQFSVERPDGSNFTLKIRSTKLEDSAMYFCASSVSGAEAFFGQGTRLTVV.

The rearrangement links TRBV19 to TRBJ2-3; 10 bases match TRBD2. The germline V gene encodes CDR1 LNHDA and CDR2 SQIVND (reference sequence). This CDR3 contains 16 residues. The V and J ends lost 3 bases and 2 bases, in that order; junction bases with no gene match: 5. DNA of the CDR3: TGTGCCAGTAGTATCTTAGCGGGGGGTACCACAGATACGCAGTATTTT. It specifies CASSILAGGTTDTQYF.

V is TRBV29-1 and J is TRBJ2-1; D possibly corresponds to TRBD2 (6 bases). V was clipped by 7 bases and J by 6 bases, with 25 bases between them. The CDR3 loop spans 16 amino acids. The germline gives CDR1 SQVTM, CDR2 ANQGSEA. CDR3 nucleotides: TGCAGCGCTACCCCACTAGCCGGACTGATGGGCAATGAGCAGTTCTTC. Amino acid sequence: CSATPLAGLMGNEQFF.

J is TRBJ1-1 and V is TRBV4-1; the match to TRBD1 covers 8 bases. CDR1 MGHRA and CDR2 YSYEKL come from the germline V gene. The CDR3 extends over 17 amino acids. V lost 1 base to trimming and J lost 6 bases; unmatched junction nucleotides: 13. CDR3 nucleotide sequence: TGCGCCAGCAGCCAAGGCCTGACGGCAGGGGGCAGAGCTGAAGCTTTCTTT. It encodes CASSQGLTAGGRAEAFF.

This sequence joins TRBV28 and TRBJ1-1; D is perhaps TRBD1 (6 bases). Germline CDR1 reads MDHEN; CDR2 reads SYDVKM. Trimming left V 5 bases short and J 4 bases short, with 23 bases between. The CDR3 has 17 residues. The DNA of the CDR3 is TGTGCCAGCAGTCCCAGCGGCAGGGGTGCCGTGGTCACTGAAGCTTTCTTT. Its translation is CASSPSGRGAVVTEAFF.

V is TRBV6-1 and J is TRBJ2-5, with 10 nucleotides matching TRBD1. J lost 5 bases, V lost 3 bases, and 6 bases had no gene match. The CDR3 runs 15 residues. Germline CDR1 reads MNHNS; CDR2 reads SASEGT. CDR3: CASSDWGQGKETQYF. The DNA for the CDR3 is TGTGCCAGCAGTGATTGGGGACAGGGGAAGGAGACCCAGTACTTC.

This clone has only one observation. The chain employs TRBV4-2 and TRBJ2-1; D possibly corresponds to TRBD2 (6 bases). This CDR3 comprises 17 residues. The V gene's germline CDR1 is LGHNA and CDR2 YNFKEQ. The V end lost 0 bases, the J end lost 4 bases, and 16 bases lay between the germline ends. CDR3 sequence (DNA): TGTGCCAGCAGCCAAGATGTTTTACTAGCCCTGTACAATGAGCAGTTCTTC. It yields the protein CASSQDVLLALYNEQFF.

The CDR3 nucleotides are TGCGCCAGCAGCCAGATCGGGACACCCTACAATGAGCAGTTCTTC. Protein sequence: CASSQIGTPYNEQFF. This rearrangement joins TRBV5-1 to TRBJ2-1, with a weak D call TRBD1 (6 bases). V shed 4 bases and J shed 2 bases, with 13 bases lying between them. Germline V gives CDR1 SGHRS, CDR2 YFSETQ. This CDR3 has 15 amino acids.

Comment on this clone: At one end, the junction sequence differs from germline, possibly due to a read error. Other DNA sequences in this specimen translate into the identical CDR3. The chain is built from TRBV7-6 and TRBJ2-1; weak D call: TRBD1 (6 bases). The germline gives CDR1 SGHVS, CDR2 FNYEAQ. The CDR3 runs 16 residues. As DNA, the CDR3 is TGCGCCAGCAGCTTGGGGCGGACAGCCTCCTACAATGAGCAGTTCTTC. Amino acid sequence: CASSLGRTASYNEQFF.

The rearrangement uses TRBV10-3 and TRBJ1-2; maybe TRBD1 (5 bases). Germline-derived CDR1 and CDR2 are ENHRY and SYGVKD. V was shortened by 6 bases and J by 5 bases, with 28 bases between the two germline ends. CDR3 size: 18 residues. CDR3 coding DNA: TGTGCCATCAGATCAAACTGGGGGGAGAGACCCTCCAGGTATGGCTACACCTTC. This encodes CAIRSNWGERPSRYGYTF.

This chain connects TRBV5-6 to TRBJ1-5, with D unresolved. CDR1 and CDR2 from the germline V gene are SGHDT and YYEEEE. V lost 1 base to trimming and J lost 3 bases, with 11 bases between them. CDR3 length equals 15 residues. In DNA form, the CDR3 reads TGTGCCAGCAGCTTGTTCGAGCGGTACAATCAGCCCCAGCATTTT. Translated: CASSLFERYNQPQHF.

This clone was seen a handful of times. The rearrangement uses TRBV19 and TRBJ1-1, with D possibly TRBD1 on 5 matching bases. Germline V CDR1 and CDR2: LNHDA, SQIVND (reference sequence). V gave up 8 bases and J gave up 1 base, with 14 bases separating them. The CDR3 runs to 14 residues. The CDR3 DNA reads TGTGCCAGTGAAGGAAGCCAGGGGAACACTGAAGCTTTCTTT. It codes for CASEGSQGNTEAFF.

V usage is TRBV5-6 and J usage is TRBJ2-7; D possibly corresponds to TRBD2 (6 bases). Germline CDR1 SGHDT, CDR2 YYEEEE. V was pared by 7 bases and J by 4 bases, with 18 bases between. The CDR3 totals 14 residues. The CDR3 sequence is CASGVGGAGYEQYF. The CDR3, as DNA: TGTGCCAGCGGCGTAGGAGGGGCCGGGTACGAGCAGTACTTC.

This clone was recorded only once. This chain uses TRBV5-1 with TRBJ1-2, with D unclear. Germline values: CDR1 SGHRS, CDR2 YFSETQ. The V gene lost 4 bases and the J gene lost 5 bases, with 15 bases spanning the gap. CDR3 length equals 14 residues. In DNA form, the CDR3 reads TGCGCCAGCAGCATCCAGGAAGGAGGTTATGGCTACACCTTC. Translated: CASSIQEGGYGYTF.

The chain recombines TRBV4-1 with TRBJ2-5, with 7 positions matching TRBD1. V lost 4 bases and J lost 2; bases outside the gene matches: 13. CDR1 is MGHRA, CDR2 YSYEKL, per germline. The CDR3 is made up of 17 amino acids. This chain's CDR3 is CASSPSPSQGVQETQYF. CDR3 DNA sequence: TGCGCCAGCAGCCCCTCACCTTCGCAGGGGGTACAAGAGACCCAGTACTTC.

This clone has only a few counts. The chain employs TRBV7-8 and TRBJ1-1; 8 positions agree with TRBD1. Per germline, CDR1 SGHVS and CDR2 FQNEAQ. J gave up 7 bases and V 0 bases, and 7 bases lay outside the gene matches. The CDR3 spans 15 residues. CDR3 nucleotide sequence: TGTGCCAGCAGCTTAGCCGGGACCGGACAGGGTGAAGCTTTCTTT. This encodes CASSLAGTGQGEAFF.

The V and J genes are TRBV19 and TRBJ2-3; 8 nucleotides align to TRBD2. CDR1 is LNHDA, CDR2 SQIVND, per germline (reference sequence). The CDR3 has 14 amino acids. J lost 6 bases, V lost 3 bases, and 5 bases had no gene match. The CDR3 is CASSIVSGADTQYF. CDR3 coding DNA: TGTGCCAGTAGTATTGTTAGCGGGGCTGATACGCAGTATTTT.

The chain links TRBV7-3 to TRBJ2-1; TRBD1 is a possible D gene (6 bases). Looked up from germline, CDR1 is SGHTA and CDR2 is FQGTGA. Trimming cost V 5 bases and J 0 bases, with 20 bases left between them. The CDR3 spans 18 residues. The CDR3, as DNA: TGTGCCAGCAGCCAAGATATGGGACACCTGAGCTCCTACAATGAGCAGTTCTTC. Its translation is CASSQDMGHLSSYNEQFF.